The T cell receptor (beta chain) under discussion was sequenced for a study of glioma-infiltrating T cells after dendritic cell vaccination. All glioblastoma patients lacked an isocitrate dehydrogenase mutation. With respect to this clone: Its antigen is not known.

Study-level findings and limits: Estimated pretreatment TIL content predicted outcome after dendritic cell vaccination.

Method: immunoSEQ multiplex PCR; TCRdb's copy keeps in-frame clones and lacks some. The sample shows about 92,000 clones, 86% of them seen only once. This CDR3 region has 15 residues. Between the trimmed V and J ends, which lost 3 bases and 0 bases, there was a span of 11 bases. The germline gives CDR1 MDHEN, CDR2 SYDVKM. The sequence came from a human donor with glioblastoma. Sequencing used blood, obtained before dendritic cell vaccination. This chain uses TRBV28 with TRBJ2-5; D call uncertain. The CDR3 DNA reads as TGTGCCAGCAGTTTTCTCCGGGTCTACCAAGAGACCCAGTACTTC. It yields the protein CASSFLRVYQETQYF.